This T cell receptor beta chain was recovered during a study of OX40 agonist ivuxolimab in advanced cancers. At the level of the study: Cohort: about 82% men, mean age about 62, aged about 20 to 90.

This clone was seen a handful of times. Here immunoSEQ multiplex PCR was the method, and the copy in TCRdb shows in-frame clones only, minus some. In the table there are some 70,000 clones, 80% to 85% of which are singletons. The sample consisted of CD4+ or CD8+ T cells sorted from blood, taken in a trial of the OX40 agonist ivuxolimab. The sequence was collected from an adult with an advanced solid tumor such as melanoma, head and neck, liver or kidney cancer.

In DNA, the CDR3 is TGTGCCAGCAGCCAAACAGGGGAAGAGCAGTACGTC. Amino acid sequence: CASSQTGEEQYV. V and J are TRBV28 and TRBJ2-7; 7 bases line up with TRBD1. Trimming removed 6 bases from V and 7 bases from J; junction bases left unmatched: 6. Looked up from germline, CDR1 is MDHEN and CDR2 is SYDVKM. This CDR3 is 12 amino acids long.